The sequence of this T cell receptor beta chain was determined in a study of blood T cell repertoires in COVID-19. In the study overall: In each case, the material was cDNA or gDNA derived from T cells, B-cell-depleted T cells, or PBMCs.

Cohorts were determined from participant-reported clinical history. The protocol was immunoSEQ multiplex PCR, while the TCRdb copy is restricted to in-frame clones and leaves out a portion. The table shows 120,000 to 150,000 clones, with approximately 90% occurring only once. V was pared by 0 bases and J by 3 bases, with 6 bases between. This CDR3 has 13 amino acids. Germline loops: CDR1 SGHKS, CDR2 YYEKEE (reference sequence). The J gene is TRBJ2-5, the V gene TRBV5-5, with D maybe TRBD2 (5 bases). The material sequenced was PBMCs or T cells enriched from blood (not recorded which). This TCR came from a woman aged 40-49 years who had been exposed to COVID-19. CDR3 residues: CASSLAGKETQYF. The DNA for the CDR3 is TGTGCCAGCAGCTTGGCGGGGAAAGAGACCCAGTACTTC.